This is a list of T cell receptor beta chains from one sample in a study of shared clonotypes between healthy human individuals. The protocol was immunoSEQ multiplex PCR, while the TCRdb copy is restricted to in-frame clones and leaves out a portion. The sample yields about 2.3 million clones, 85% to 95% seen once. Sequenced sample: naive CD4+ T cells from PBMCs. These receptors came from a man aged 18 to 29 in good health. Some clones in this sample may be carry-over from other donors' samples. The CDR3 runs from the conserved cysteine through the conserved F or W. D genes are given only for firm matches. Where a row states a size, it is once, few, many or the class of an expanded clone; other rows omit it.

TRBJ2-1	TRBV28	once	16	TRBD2	TGTGCCAGCAGTTTAAACCAGCGGGGTATGCACAATGAGCAGTTCTTC	CASSLNQRGMHNEQFF
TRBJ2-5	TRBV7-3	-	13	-	TGTGCCAGCAGTCTGACACTCCAAGAGACCCAGTACTTC	CASSLTLQETQYF
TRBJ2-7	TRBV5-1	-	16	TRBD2	TGCGCCAGCAGGGCGGGTCCTACTAGCGGGAGTTACGAGCAGTACTTC	CASRAGPTSGSYEQYF
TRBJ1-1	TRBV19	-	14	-	TGTGCCAGTATCACACCGACGGGGGTCCCCGAAGCTTTCTTT	CASITPTGVPEAFF
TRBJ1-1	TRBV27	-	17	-	TGTGCCAGCTCCCTTAACGGCCAGTATAGGTATAGGAGGGAAGCTTTCTTT	CASSLNGQYRYRREAFF
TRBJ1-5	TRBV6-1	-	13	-	TGTGCCAGCACCACGGCTGTCAATCAGCCCCAGCATTTT	CASTTAVNQPQHF
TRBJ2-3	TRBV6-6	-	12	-	TGTGCCAGCAGTTACGGGGTTGATACGCAGTATTTT	CASSYGVDTQYF
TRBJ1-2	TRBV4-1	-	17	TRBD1	TGCGCCAGCAGACCGACCCGGGACAGGGGAATCGTGTACGGCTACACCTTC	CASRPTRDRGIVYGYTF
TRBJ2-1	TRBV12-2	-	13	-	TGTGCAAGTCGCTTGAACTGGTACAATGAGCAGTTCTTC	CASRLNWYNEQFF
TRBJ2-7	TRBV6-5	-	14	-	TGTGCCAGCAGTTACTCCTCGGGCTCGCGAGAGCAGTACTTC	CASSYSSGSREQYF
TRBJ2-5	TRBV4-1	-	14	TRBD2	TGCGCCAGCAGCCAAGATGGGACCGCGGGGGCCCAGTACTTC	CASSQDGTAGAQYF
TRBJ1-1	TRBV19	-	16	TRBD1	TGTGCCAGTAGTATTCAAGCAGGGGGCTTGAACACTGAAGCTTTCTTT	CASSIQAGGLNTEAFF
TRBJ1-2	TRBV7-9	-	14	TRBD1	TGTGCCAGCAGCTTAGCGGGGACAGCGACCCACTACACCTTC	CASSLAGTATHYTF
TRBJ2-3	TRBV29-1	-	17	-	TGCCCTGGGCGCCTGGGGGCAGTACCCCGAATCACAGATACGCAGTATTTT	CPGRLGAVPRITDTQYF
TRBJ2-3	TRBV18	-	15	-	TGTGCCAGCTCACGCCTGGGGGCTCCCGGAGATACGCAGTATTTT	CASSRLGAPGDTQYF
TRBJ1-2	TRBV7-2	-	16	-	TGTGCCAGCAGCTCCCGGGACGGCCGCAACCTCTATGGCTACACCTTC	CASSSRDGRNLYGYTF
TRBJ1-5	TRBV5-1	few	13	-	TGCGCCAGCAGCTTGGATGGGGGGCAGCCCCAGCATTTT	CASSLDGGQPQHF
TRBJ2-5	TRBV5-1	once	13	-	TGCGCCAGCAGCTTTGACCCTCGCCAGACCCAGTACTTC	CASSFDPRQTQYF
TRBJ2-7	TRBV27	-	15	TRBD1	TGTGCCAGCAGGTTTAGCTCAGGGGGCGTCTACGAGCAGTACTTC	CASRFSSGGVYEQYF
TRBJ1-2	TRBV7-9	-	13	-	TGTGTCAGCAGCTCGACGGACAGAGATGGCTACACCTTC	CVSSSTDRDGYTF
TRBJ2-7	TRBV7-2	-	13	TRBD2	TGTGCCAGCAGCCCGTCAGCGGGAGGCAAGCAGTACTTC	CASSPSAGGKQYF
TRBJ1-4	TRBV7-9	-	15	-	TGTGCCAGCAGCTTAGGACCTGCCGCAGGTGAAAAACTGTTTTTT	CASSLGPAAGEKLFF
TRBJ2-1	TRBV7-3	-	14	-	TGTGCCAGCAGCTTACGGAGCTCCTACAATGAGCAGTTCTTC	CASSLRSSYNEQFF
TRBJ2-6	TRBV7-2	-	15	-	TGTGCCAGCAGCTCGACAGCATCTGGGGCCAACGTCCTGACTTTC	CASSSTASGANVLTF
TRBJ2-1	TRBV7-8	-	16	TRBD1	TGTGCCAGCAGCACCCGGACAGGGTGGACTTACAATGAGCAGTTCTTC	CASSTRTGWTYNEQFF
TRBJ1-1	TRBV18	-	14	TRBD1	TGTGCCACCCAGGGGGCCAATTCAAACACTGAAGCTTTCTTT	CATQGANSNTEAFF
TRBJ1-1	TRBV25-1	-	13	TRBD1	TGTGCCAGCAGTGTGGCAGGGGGCACTGAAGCTTTCTTT	CASSVAGGTEAFF
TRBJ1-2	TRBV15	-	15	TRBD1	TGTGCCACCAGCAGAGATGGGACAGGGCCTTATGGCTACACCTTC	CATSRDGTGPYGYTF
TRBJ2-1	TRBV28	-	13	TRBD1	TGTGCCAGCAGCTTGGGACAGCTCAATGAGCAGTTCTTC	CASSLGQLNEQFF
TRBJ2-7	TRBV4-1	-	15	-	TGCGCCAGCAGCCAGCCAAGCAGGAGAAGGTACGAGCAGTACTTC	CASSQPSRRRYEQYF
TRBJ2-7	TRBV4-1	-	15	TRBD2	TGCGCCAGCAGCCAGTTTAGCGGGAGGGCCGACGAGCAGTACTTC	CASSQFSGRADEQYF
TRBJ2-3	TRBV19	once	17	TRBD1	TGTGCCAGTAGTCCGGACAGGGGGCAAACTAGCACAGATACGCAGTATTTT	CASSPDRGQTSTDTQYF
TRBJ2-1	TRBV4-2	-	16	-	TGTGCCACTCAGTGGGACTGGAGCGGTGCCTACAATGAGCAGTTCTTC	CATQWDWSGAYNEQFF
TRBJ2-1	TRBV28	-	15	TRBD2	TGTGCCAGCAGTTTTGTAGGGACTAGCGGAGGTGAGCAGTTCTTC	CASSFVGTSGGEQFF
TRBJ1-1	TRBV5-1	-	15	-	TGCGCCAGCAGCTTGGTAGGGACGGTGAACACTGAAGCTTTCTTT	CASSLVGTVNTEAFF
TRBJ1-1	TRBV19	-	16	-	TGTGCCAGTAGCGTCTTTGGGTTCGAACGGGTTTTTGAAGCTTTCTTT	CASSVFGFERVFEAFF
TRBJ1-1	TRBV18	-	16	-	TGTGCCAGCTCACCAGATTATGCTAGAGTGAACACTGAAGCTTTCTTT	CASSPDYARVNTEAFF